Shown below are 8 T cell receptor beta chains from a single sample sequenced in a study of T cell clonotyping in hematopoietic cell transplantation. Here immunoSEQ multiplex PCR was the method, and the copy in TCRdb shows in-frame clones only, minus some. In the table there are thousands of clones, 95% to 99% of which are singletons. Source: PBMCs, taken 30 days after allogeneic stem cell transplant. These receptors were obtained from a male patient aged 55 to 70 who had an allogeneic stem cell transplant from a related donor, so the T cells may come from the graft donor. Some clones in this sample may be carry-over from other donors' samples.

The gene calls are TRBV6-6 and TRBJ1-1; D is uncertain. With 1 base removed from V and 3 bases from J, the gap between germline ends came to 15 bases. Looked up from germline, CDR1 is MNHNY and CDR2 is SVGAGI (reference sequence). There are 16 residues in the CDR3. This CDR3 is CASSYYPGGGDTEAFF. In DNA form, the CDR3 reads TGTGCCAGCAGTTACTACCCAGGAGGCGGGGACACTGAAGCTTTCTTT.

The chain recombines TRBV29-1 with TRBJ2-7; D perhaps matches TRBD1 (5 bases). V was trimmed by 2 bases and J by 6 bases, leaving 5 bases between them. The CDR3 has 10 amino acids. Germline CDR1 reads SQVTM; CDR2 reads ANQGSEA. CDR3 sequence (DNA): TGCAGCGTTGAACAGGGCGAGCAGTACTTC. This sequence encodes CSVEQGEQYF.

DNA of the CDR3: TGTGCCAGCAGTCCGGGACAGGTCGTCGGCGAGCAGTACTTC. Translation gives CASSPGQVVGEQYF. V usage is TRBV2 and J usage is TRBJ2-7, with TRBD1 identical over 8 bases. V was clipped by 5 bases and J by 6 bases; unmatched bases: 9. This CDR3 comprises 14 residues. The germline V gene encodes CDR1 SNHLY and CDR2 FYNNEI.

This chain uses TRBV11-3 with TRBJ2-7; TRBD1 aligns across 8 bases. CDR1 is SGHNT and CDR2 is YENEEA in the germline V gene. CDR3 size: 16 residues. Trimming at V came to 4 bases and at J to 1 base, leaving 9 bases not matched to a gene. CDR3 loop: CASSWITGGLSYEQYF. CDR3 sequence (DNA): TGTGCCAGCAGCTGGATAACAGGGGGGCTTTCCTACGAGCAGTACTTC. Looking up the rest from reference TRBV11-3 and TRBJ2-7 gives the full variable domain: EAGVVQSPRYKIIEKKQPVAFWCNPISGHNTLYWYLQNLGQGPELLIRYENEEAVDDSQLPKDRFSAERLKGVDSTLKIQPAELGDSAVYLCASSWITGGLSYEQYFGPGTRLTVT.

The rearrangement uses TRBV11-1 and TRBJ1-1, with 8 bases aligning to TRBD1. The J segment lost 6 bases and the V segment lost 7 bases, leaving 13 bases of the junction unmatched. CDR3 length: 15 amino acids. CDR1 SGHAT and CDR2 FQDESV come from the germline V gene (reference sequence). CDR3 DNA: TGTGCCAGCATCATGGGGGCAGGGGGCCCGCCTGAAGCTTTCTTT. Residues: CASIMGAGGPPEAFF.

V usage is TRBV7-6 and J usage is TRBJ1-2; D might be TRBD1 (5 bases). V gave up 6 bases and J gave up 8 bases, with 19 bases separating them. The CDR3 totals 14 residues. Germline V gene data show CDR1 as SGHVS and CDR2 as FNYEAQ. DNA for the CDR3: TGTGCCAGCAGTCCTGAGGGGCACACTCGCGGCTACACCTTC. This sequence encodes CASSPEGHTRGYTF.

The genes are TRBV18 and TRBJ1-4, with TRBD1 matching over 9 bases. The length of the CDR3 is 15 residues. V was clipped by 4 bases and J by 4 bases; unmatched bases: 4. CDR1 and CDR2 from the germline V gene are KGHSH and LQKENI. The CDR3 region is CASSLRDRVNEKLFF. The CDR3 DNA reads as TGTGCCAGCTCACTCCGGGACAGGGTTAATGAAAAACTGTTTTTT.

The CDR3 DNA reads as TGCGCCAGCAGCCGGCGGGACATAACCTATGGCTACACCTTC. Encoded protein: CASSRRDITYGYTF. The chain combines TRBV4-1 with TRBJ1-2; D is perhaps TRBD1 (6 bases). V lost 4 bases and J 4 bases, leaving 13 bases between the germline ends. CDR1 and CDR2 (germline): MGHRA, YSYEKL. The CDR3 length is 14 residues.